This TCR beta chain was retrieved from a study of breast tumors, draining lymph nodes, adjacent tissues. About this clonotype: Germline is not matched at one junction end, which may reflect a read error.

The germline gives CDR1 SGHTA, CDR2 FQGTGA. The CDR3 is 16 amino acids. Using its own MiXCR run on the multiplex PCR reads, TCRdb lists one record per CDR3 protein. The sample records about 20,000 distinct CDR3 sequences, 43% being singletons. The origin of this receptor is a female donor with breast cancer. Some clones in this sample may be carry-over from other donors' samples. The chain carries TRBV7-3 and TRBJ2-1; D unclear. Sequenced material: breast tumor tissue. The CDR3 is CASSSQPAEFLEKQSF. The CDR3 DNA reads TGTGCCAGCAGCTCTCAACCGGCGGAATTCCTTGAAAAGCAGTCCTTC.